This T cell receptor beta chain stems from a study of control samples from healthy donors and cancer patients. The CDR3 is 11 amino acids. Between the trimmed V and J ends, which lost 3 bases and 6 bases, there was a span of 3 bases. Germline CDR1 is MRHNA and CDR2 is SNTAGT. The method was immunoSEQ multiplex PCR; TCRdb's version includes in-frame clones alone and lacks a portion of them. The table has fewer than 90,000 clones, about 88% seen once. The sequencing sample was made of blood. This TCR derives from a woman in her forties or fifties in good health. The V and J genes are TRBV6-4 and TRBJ1-5, with unresolved D. The CDR3 region has the DNA TGTGCCAGCAGTGATAGTCAGCCCCAGCATTTT. This encodes CASSDSQPQHF.